This T cell receptor beta chain stems from a study of CD8+ T cells in alopecia areata. Whole-study context: Administration of oral tofacitinib to treated patients was at 5 to 10 mg twice daily. Patients took tofacitinib for 6 to 18 months, followed by 6 drug-free months. Using the percentage of affected scalp area, treated patients' severity was scored.

The treatment denotes: oral pan-JAK inhibitor, 5-10 mg twice daily. Sampling of alopecia areata patients yielded lesional scalp punch biopsies as well as peripheral blood. This CDR3 comprises 15 residues. V shed 5 bases, J shed 13 bases, and the junction held 14 bases outside the gene matches. The germline CDR1 and CDR2 sequences are MDHEN and SYDVKM. Once RNA had been extracted, it was reverse transcribed into cDNA to act as the sequencing template. The protocol was immunoSEQ multiplex PCR, while the TCRdb copy is restricted to in-frame clones and leaves out a portion. The profile shows around 200,000 clones, roughly 50% of them singletons.

The sample was CD8+ T cells sorted from blood, taken at week 24, from a patient treated with tofacitinib. This clonotype was obtained from a human donor with alopecia areata. The chain has TRBV28 and TRBJ1-6; 7 bases line up with TRBD1. In DNA, the CDR3 is TGTGCCAGCAGTCCATCGGACAGGTCGGGGGTGCCCCTCCACTTT. This translates into CASSPSDRSGVPLHF.